This T cell receptor (beta chain) appears in the sequencing data of a study of blood T cell repertoires in COVID-19. Study context: Acute-phase and convalescent COVID-19 samples originated in the United States, Italy and Spain.

TCRdb's copy holds only in-frame clones and misses some; the assay was immunoSEQ multiplex PCR. The sample has around 310,000 clones, nearly 90% seen once. V was pared by 0 bases and J by 4 bases, with 19 bases between. Germline loops: CDR1 SGDLS, CDR2 YYNGEE. The CDR3 length is 17 residues. This sequence originates from a woman aged 40-49 years with COVID-19, enrolled during active disease. This chain uses TRBV9 with TRBJ1-2; maybe TRBD1 (6 bases). The specimen was peripheral blood. The CDR3 DNA follows: TGTGCCAGCAGCGTAGAGGGAGGGACACCATATATCTATGGCTACACCTTC. Translated, it gives CASSVEGGTPYIYGYTF.